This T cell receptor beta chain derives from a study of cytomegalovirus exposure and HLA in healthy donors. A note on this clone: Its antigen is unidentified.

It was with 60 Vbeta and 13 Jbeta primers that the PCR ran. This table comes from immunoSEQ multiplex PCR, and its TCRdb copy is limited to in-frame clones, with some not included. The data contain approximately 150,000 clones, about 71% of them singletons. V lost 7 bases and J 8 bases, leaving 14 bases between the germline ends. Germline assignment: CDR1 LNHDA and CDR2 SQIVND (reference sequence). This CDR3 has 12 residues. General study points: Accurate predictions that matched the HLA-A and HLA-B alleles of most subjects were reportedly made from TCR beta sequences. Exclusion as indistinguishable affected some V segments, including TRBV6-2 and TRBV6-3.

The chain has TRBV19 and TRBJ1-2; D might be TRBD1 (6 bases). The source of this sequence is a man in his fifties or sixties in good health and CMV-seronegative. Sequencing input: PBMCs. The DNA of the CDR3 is TGTGCCAGTACCTCTGGGGGGGCCGGCTACACCTTC. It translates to CASTSGGAGYTF.